The 10 T cell receptor beta chains below come from one sample, sequenced in a study of long-term antiretroviral therapy in people with HIV. Runs used v3.0 of the immunoSEQ assay and were done at survey level. The table came from immunoSEQ multiplex PCR; TCRdb's copy has only in-frame clones and leaves some out. The repertoire holds under 25,000 clones, with about 70% as singletons. The source was unsorted PBMCs, collected 0.5 years before starting antiretroviral therapy. The receptors come from a man younger than 30 with HIV.

This clone turned up a few times. J is TRBJ1-5 and V is TRBV6-4, with 9 bases lining up with TRBD1. J gave up 1 base and V 6 bases, and 4 bases lay outside the gene matches. Germline CDR1 reads MRHNA; CDR2 reads SNTAGT. This CDR3 is 15 amino acids long. The chain's CDR3 is CASRDRGRSNQPQHF. The DNA of the CDR3 is TGTGCCAGCAGGGACAGGGGAAGAAGCAATCAGCCCCAGCATTTT.

J is TRBJ2-1 and V is TRBV19; D possibly corresponds to TRBD1 (5 bases). Per germline, CDR1 LNHDA and CDR2 SQIVND (reference sequence). V was cut by 2 bases and J by 9 bases, with 11 bases left in between. This CDR3 comprises 13 residues. CDR3 loop: CASSIPGPSEQFF. In nucleotides, the CDR3 is TGTGCCAGTAGTATACCAGGGCCTAGTGAGCAGTTCTTC.

This clone was detected a few times. The chain links TRBV27 to TRBJ2-7, with unresolved D. With 0 bases removed from V and 2 bases from J, the gap between germline ends came to 11 bases. Germline lookup yields CDR1 MNHEY and CDR2 SMNVEV (reference sequence). The CDR3 has 15 residues. The CDR3 DNA follows: TGTGCCAGCAGTTTATCCTGGGGTTTTCCCTACGAGCAGTACTTC. Its protein is CASSLSWGFPYEQYF.

The rearrangement joins TRBV7-8 to TRBJ1-1; D is perhaps TRBD1 (6 bases). CDR3 length: 15 amino acids. The germline V gene has CDR1 SGHVS and CDR2 FQNEAQ. The V and J ends lost 2 bases and 2 bases respectively, with 12 bases between them. In DNA, the CDR3 is TGTGCCAGCAGCTTAACGGCGGGACACAACACTGAAGCTTTCTTT. This codes for CASSLTAGHNTEAFF.

The sample holds one count of this clone. The genes are TRBV28 and TRBJ2-7, with D perhaps matching TRBD2 (6 bases). The CDR3 runs 12 residues. Germline V lookup: CDR1 MDHEN, CDR2 SYDVKM. V lost 10 bases to trimming and J lost 4 bases, with 14 bases between them. The CDR3 nucleotides read TGTGCCACCCAGGAGGGCATTTACGAGCAGTACTTC. It codes for CATQEGIYEQYF.

V is TRBV11-2 and J is TRBJ1-2, with 8 bases fitting TRBD1. Germline V lookup: CDR1 SGHAT, CDR2 FQNNGV. This CDR3 spans 15 amino acids. The J segment lost 3 bases and the V segment lost 1 base, leaving 4 bases of the junction unmatched. The CDR3 here is CASSLAQGADYGYTF. The CDR3 coding sequence is TGTGCCAGCAGCTTAGCTCAGGGGGCGGACTATGGCTACACCTTC.

The chain joins TRBV12-5 to TRBJ1-5; the match to TRBD1 covers 8 bases. Germline V gives CDR1 LGHNT, CDR2 FRNRAP. The CDR3 contains 16 residues. V shed 3 bases and J 1 base; nucleotides not matched to a gene: 5. The CDR3 DNA reads TGTGCTAGTGGTTTCGGGCAGGGGGCAAGCAATCAGCCCCAGCATTTT. As protein: CASGFGQGASNQPQHF.

The chain is built from TRBV7-8 and TRBJ1-1; possible D gene TRBD1, 5 bases. The CDR3 runs to 14 residues. V was trimmed by 5 bases and J by 8 bases, leaving 18 bases between them. Germline V gene data show CDR1 as SGHVS and CDR2 as FQNEAQ. Here the CDR3 reads CASSLWDDPMEAFF. CDR3 coding DNA: TGTGCCAGCAGCCTTTGGGACGATCCAATGGAAGCTTTCTTT.

This rearrangement joins TRBV11-2 to TRBJ2-3; D perhaps matches TRBD2 (7 bases). V was pared by 5 bases and J by 2 bases, with 17 bases between. CDR1 is SGHAT and CDR2 is FQNNGV in the germline V gene. This CDR3 is 16 amino acids long. The CDR3 sequence: CASSPRLAGATDTQYF. The DNA of the CDR3 is TGTGCCAGCAGCCCCCGATTGGCGGGGGCCACAGATACGCAGTATTTT.

The J gene is TRBJ1-2, the V gene TRBV15; D is ambiguous. Germline CDR1 is LNHNV and CDR2 is YYDKDF (reference sequence). This CDR3 contains 13 residues. V dropped 3 bases and J dropped 6 bases, with 11 bases sitting between them. CDR3 sequence (DNA): TGTGCCACCAGCAGGGGCAATCAGGATGGCTACACCTTC. Its translation: CATSRGNQDGYTF.